This is a list of T cell receptor beta chains from one sample in a study of shared clonotypes between healthy human individuals. Only in-frame clones appear in the TCRdb table, and some are missing; sequencing was by immunoSEQ multiplex PCR. Here the sample spans 2 million to 3 million clones, 93% being singletons. The material sequenced was naive CD4+ T cells from PBMCs. Receptors were obtained from a young man in good health. Some clones in this sample may be carry-over from other donors' samples. CDR3s include the opening cysteine and the closing phenylalanine or tryptophan. The D gene is left open where the match is weak.

V: TRBV11-2
J: TRBJ2-7
D: TRBD2
CDR3: CASSLLAGPYEQYF

V: TRBV5-1
J: TRBJ2-1
D: NA
CDR3: CASSPPGGGRNEQFF

V: TRBV19
J: TRBJ2-3
D: NA
CDR3: CASSIRGIAPDTQYF

V: TRBV5-4
J: TRBJ2-5
D: NA
CDR3: CASSSREKVIQTQYF

V: TRBV12-2
J: TRBJ2-7
D: NA
CDR3: CASRHQRQSYEQYF

V: TRBV28
J: TRBJ2-1
D: TRBD1
CDR3: CASDAGGAGGEQFF

V: TRBV4-2
J: TRBJ2-7
D: TRBD2
CDR3: CASSHHGLADLGSYEQYF

V: TRBV6-5
J: TRBJ2-7
D: NA
CDR3: CASSHNRDSYEQYF

V: TRBV2
J: TRBJ2-4
D: NA
CDR3: CASSEGGKNIQYF

V: TRBV5-6
J: TRBJ1-5
D: TRBD1
CDR3: CARLGQSDQPQHF

V: TRBV2
J: TRBJ1-1
D: NA
CDR3: CASRVGQGGEAFF

V: TRBV6-6
J: TRBJ2-7
D: NA
CDR3: CASIMTANSYEQYF

V: TRBV7-2
J: TRBJ2-3
D: TRBD2
CDR3: CASSLASGRGTTDTQYF

V: TRBV11-2
J: TRBJ2-1
D: NA
CDR3: CASSLGPSPRPYNEQFF

V: TRBV7-9
J: TRBJ1-1
D: NA
CDR3: CASSLAQGIDEAFF

V: TRBV5-1
J: TRBJ1-1
D: TRBD1
CDR3: CASSQTGGMGTEAFF

V: TRBV5-1
J: TRBJ2-7
D: NA
CDR3: CASSLGDTRRGEQYF

V: TRBV2
J: TRBJ1-6
D: TRBD1
CDR3: CASRGQGHYNSPLHF

V: TRBV10-3
J: TRBJ2-1
D: TRBD2
CDR3: CAISERPGSGSNEQFF

V: TRBV4-3
J: TRBJ1-2
D: NA
CDR3: CASSQDVRAYGYTF

V: TRBV7-6
J: TRBJ2-1
D: TRBD2
CDR3: CASRSLAGGPSMDEQFF

V: TRBV5-1
J: TRBJ1-3
D: NA
CDR3: CASSSGGLSGNTIYF

V: TRBV4-1
J: TRBJ1-5
D: NA
CDR3: CASSQELGRGWPQHF

V: TRBV18
J: TRBJ2-3
D: NA
CDR3: CASSPRTDTQYF

V: TRBV28
J: TRBJ2-1
D: NA
CDR3: CASRWDGPTDEQFF

V: TRBV11-3
J: TRBJ2-1
D: NA
CDR3: CASSTGTPGNEQFF

V: TRBV15
J: TRBJ1-1
D: NA
CDR3: CATSRDPGINTEAFF

V: TRBV5-1
J: TRBJ2-5
D: TRBD2
CDR3: CASSRLAGLQETQYF

V: TRBV15
J: TRBJ1-6
D: NA
CDR3: CATSRQGNSPLHF

V: TRBV21-1
J: TRBJ2-1
D: NA
CDR3: CASSNRYTGDSYNEQFF

V: TRBV2
J: TRBJ2-1
D: TRBD1
CDR3: CASSEEGQGVWNEQFF

V: TRBV2
J: TRBJ2-5
D: TRBD2
CDR3: CASSGERLAGLGETQYF

V: TRBV28
J: TRBJ1-5
D: NA
CDR3: CASSLLGFQPQHF

V: TRBV19
J: TRBJ2-3
D: NA
CDR3: CASSIRGRADTQYF

V: TRBV7-9
J: TRBJ2-3
D: NA
CDR3: CASSLMGGPPHRPQYF

V: TRBV6-6
J: TRBJ1-1
D: TRBD1
CDR3: CASSQPGQTMNTEAFF

V: TRBV6-1
J: TRBJ1-1
D: NA
CDR3: CASSEAPGVTEAFF

V: TRBV6-5
J: TRBJ1-1
D: NA
CDR3: CASGGRSTEAFF

V: TRBV11-2
J: TRBJ2-2
D: NA
CDR3: CASSPGVAGELFF

V: TRBV6-5
J: TRBJ1-4
D: NA
CDR3: CASSYGAATNEKLFF

V: TRBV9
J: TRBJ2-1
D: TRBD2
CDR3: CASTPSGIAGYNEQFF

V: TRBV29-1
J: TRBJ1-1
D: NA
CDR3: CSVSTGRTEAFF

V: TRBV5-1
J: TRBJ2-3
D: NA
CDR3: CASSSTPTDTQYF

V: TRBV5-1
J: TRBJ2-7
D: TRBD1
CDR3: CASSLVSGGHEQYF

V: TRBV5-4
J: TRBJ2-5
D: NA
CDR3: CASTFGPLEETQYF

V: TRBV30
J: TRBJ2-7
D: NA
CDR3: CALVGTLAYEQYF

V: TRBV7-9
J: TRBJ2-3
D: TRBD2
CDR3: CAGTSGRAEADTQYF

V: TRBV10-3
J: TRBJ1-3
D: NA
CDR3: CAISESQVLLAGNTIYF

V: TRBV19
J: TRBJ1-1
D: TRBD1
CDR3: CASSHRGVDTEAFF

V: TRBV28
J: TRBJ1-1
D: NA
CDR3: CASSPFPGPSNTEAFF

V: TRBV29-1
J: TRBJ2-3
D: NA
CDR3: CSVPRGNTDTQYF

V: TRBV29-1
J: TRBJ1-2
D: TRBD1
CDR3: CSVTDRANYGYTF

V: TRBV5-1
J: TRBJ2-5
D: TRBD2
CDR3: CASNGGRPPGETQYF

V: TRBV5-4
J: TRBJ2-3
D: NA
CDR3: CASRLTPSGSDTQYF

V: TRBV5-4
J: TRBJ2-5
D: NA
CDR3: CASSLKAANPGETQYF

V: TRBV10-3
J: TRBJ1-2
D: TRBD1
CDR3: CAIRGDSPNNYGYTF

V: TRBV7-9
J: TRBJ1-2
D: NA
CDR3: CASSLDRRDPYGYTF

V: TRBV7-9
J: TRBJ2-5
D: TRBD2
CDR3: CASSPGHSGWNQETQYF